Below, 3 T cell receptor beta chains from the same sample are listed, as sequenced in a study of blood T cells in healthy people across ages. A second PCR, run for roughly 7 to 11 cycles, used a sample-barcoded 5' primer plus a J-beta primer mix. TCRdb re-called the 5' RACE reads with MiXCR, one entry per CDR3 protein. Counted here are 600,000 or so distinct CDR3 sequences, roughly 20% occurring once; the ten biggest clones make up 3.5% to 4%. Material for sequencing was blood. The receptors were sampled from a man aged 65-85 years in good health.

This chain uses TRBV5-1 with TRBJ2-1; possibly TRBD1 for D (6 bases). Germline lookup yields CDR1 SGHRS and CDR2 YFSETQ. The CDR3 has 13 amino acids. V was shortened by 6 bases and J by 7 bases, with 14 bases between the two germline ends. DNA for the CDR3: TGCGCCAGCACTTTCACAGGGTGGAATGAGCAGTTCTTC. Amino acid sequence: CASTFTGWNEQFF.

The V and J genes are TRBV6-2 or TRBV6-3 and TRBJ2-3; 8 nucleotides align to TRBD1. The CDR3 has 16 residues. Germline V gene data show CDR1 as MNHEY and CDR2 as SVGEGT. J gave up 3 bases and V 4 bases, and 9 bases lay outside the gene matches. Here the CDR3 DNA reads TGTGCCAGCAGTTCGCTTGGGACAGGCGGTACAGATACGCAGTATTTT. As protein: CASSSLGTGGTDTQYF.

The rearrangement uses TRBV12-3 or TRBV12-4 and TRBJ2-5; 15 bases line up with TRBD2. The J call may be incorrect, as the DNA end agrees better with TRBJ2-1. The CDR3 extends over 19 amino acids. The CDR3 DNA sequence: TGTGCCAGCAGTTCCAGCCCCGGACTAGCGGGAGGGAGGGACAATGAGCAGTTCTTC. Translating gives CASSSSPGLAGGRDNEQFF.